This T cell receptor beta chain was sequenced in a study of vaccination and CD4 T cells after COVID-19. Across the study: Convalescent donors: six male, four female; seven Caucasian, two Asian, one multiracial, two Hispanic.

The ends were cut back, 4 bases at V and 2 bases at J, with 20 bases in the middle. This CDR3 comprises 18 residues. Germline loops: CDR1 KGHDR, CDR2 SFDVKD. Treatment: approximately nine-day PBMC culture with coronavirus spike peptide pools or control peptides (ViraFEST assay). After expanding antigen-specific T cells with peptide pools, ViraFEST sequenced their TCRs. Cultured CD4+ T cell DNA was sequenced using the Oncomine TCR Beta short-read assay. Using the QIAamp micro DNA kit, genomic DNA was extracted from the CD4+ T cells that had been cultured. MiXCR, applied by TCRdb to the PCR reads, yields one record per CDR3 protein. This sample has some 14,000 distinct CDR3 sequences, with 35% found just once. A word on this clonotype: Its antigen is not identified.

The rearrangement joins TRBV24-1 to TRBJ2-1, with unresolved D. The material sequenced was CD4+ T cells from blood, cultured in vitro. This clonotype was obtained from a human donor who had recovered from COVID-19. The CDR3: CATSDPGTGFWPYNEQFF. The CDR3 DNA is TGTGCCACCAGTGACCCAGGAACCGGTTTTTGGCCCTACAATGAGCAGTTCTTC.